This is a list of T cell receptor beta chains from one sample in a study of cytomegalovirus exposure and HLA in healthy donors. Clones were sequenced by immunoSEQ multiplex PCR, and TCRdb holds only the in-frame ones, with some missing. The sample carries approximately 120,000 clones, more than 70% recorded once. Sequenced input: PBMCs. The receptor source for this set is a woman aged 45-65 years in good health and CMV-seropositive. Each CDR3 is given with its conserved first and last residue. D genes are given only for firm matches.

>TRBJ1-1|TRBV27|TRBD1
TGTGCCAGCTCACAGGGGATGAGGCCTAACACTGAAGCTTTCTTT
CASSQGMRPNTEAFF
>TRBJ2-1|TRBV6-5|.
TGTGCCAGCACCAATTTGGTCGGGAGCTACAATGAGCAGTTCTTC
CASTNLVGSYNEQFF
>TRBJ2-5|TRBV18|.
TGTGCCAGCTCACCCGCCAGGGGGGCCGGAGAGACCCAGTACTTC
CASSPARGAGETQYF
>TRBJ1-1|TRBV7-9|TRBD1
TGTGCCAGCAGCGCCGGGACAGCCAACACTGAAGCTTTCTTT
CASSAGTANTEAFF
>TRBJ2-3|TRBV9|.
TGTGCCAGCAGCGTAGCCACTACCCTCCCAGATACGCAGTATTTT
CASSVATTLPDTQYF
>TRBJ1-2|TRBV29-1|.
TGCAGCGTTGAGACTCCTGCTAACTATGGCTACACCTTC
CSVETPANYGYTF
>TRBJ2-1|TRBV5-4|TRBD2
TGTGCCAGCAGCTCGGGACTAGCGGGGCGAAAGAATGAGCAGTTCTTC
CASSSGLAGRKNEQFF
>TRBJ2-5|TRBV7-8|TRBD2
TGTGCCAGCAGCACCGGGTCCCGAGGGGCTAGCGGGGCTGAGACCCAGTACTTC
CASSTGSRGASGAETQYF
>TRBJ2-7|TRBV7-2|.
TGTGCCAGCAGCTTACAGGGGACCTACGAGCAGTACTTC
CASSLQGTYEQYF
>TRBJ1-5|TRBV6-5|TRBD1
TGTGCCAGCAGTTCCTCCACAGGGGAGTGGGGCCAGCCCCAGCATTTT
CASSSSTGEWGQPQHF